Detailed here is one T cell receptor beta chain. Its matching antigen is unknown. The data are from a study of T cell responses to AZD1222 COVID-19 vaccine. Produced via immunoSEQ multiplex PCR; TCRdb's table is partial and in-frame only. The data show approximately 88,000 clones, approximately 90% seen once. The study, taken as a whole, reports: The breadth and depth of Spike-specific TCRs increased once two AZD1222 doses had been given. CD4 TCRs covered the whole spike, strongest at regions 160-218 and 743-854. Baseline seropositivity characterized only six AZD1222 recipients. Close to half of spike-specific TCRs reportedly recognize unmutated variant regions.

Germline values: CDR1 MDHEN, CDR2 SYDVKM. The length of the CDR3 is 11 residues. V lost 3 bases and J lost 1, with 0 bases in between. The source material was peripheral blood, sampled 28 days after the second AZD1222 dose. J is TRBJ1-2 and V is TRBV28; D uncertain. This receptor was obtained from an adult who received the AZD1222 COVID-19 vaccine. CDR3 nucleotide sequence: TGTGCCAGCAGTTTTAACTATGGCTACACCTTC. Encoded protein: CASSFNYGYTF.